The clone carrying this TCR beta chain was recorded a few times. This sample also contains other DNA sequences that code for the same CDR3. The data belong to a study of blood T cell repertoires in COVID-19. Study context: COVID-19 samples from acute and convalescent phases originated in the United States, Italy and Spain.

In the source study's methods: Estimates of nucleated cell counts were drawn from the amplification of reference gene primers. The data were produced by immunoSEQ multiplex PCR, yet TCRdb's version contains in-frame clones alone and is incomplete. V, J and clone size are taken as reported in that table, and D and trimming were inferred from the DNA itself. This table holds over 450,000 clones, roughly nine tenths found once. It was during active infection that Seattle patients were enrolled and then longitudinally followed. The trim removed 6 bases at V and 3 bases at J, leaving 3 bases unmatched. Germline CDR1 MNHNY, CDR2 SVGAGI (reference sequence). The CDR3 sequence is 13 residues long.

The sequence was obtained from a young man with COVID-19, enrolled during active disease. Sequenced input: peripheral blood. This chain uses TRBV6-6 with TRBJ1-2; 8 nucleotides line up with TRBD1. The CDR3, as DNA: TGTGCCAGCAGCCCGACAGGGGACTATGGCTACACCTTC. It translates to CASSPTGDYGYTF.